The entry below gives a single TCR beta chain sequence along with its context. The sample belongs to a study of blood T cell repertoires in COVID-19. Study at large: Collection of acute and convalescent COVID-19 samples took place in the United States, Italy and Spain.

This table comes from immunoSEQ multiplex PCR, and its TCRdb copy is limited to in-frame clones, with some not included. The sample records 46,000 or so clones, 86% being singletons. V dropped 6 bases and J dropped 0 bases, with 17 bases sitting between them. CDR1 is LNHDA and CDR2 is SQIVND in the germline V gene (reference sequence). There are 17 residues in the CDR3. The V gene is TRBV19, the J gene TRBJ2-2; D is possibly TRBD2 (6 bases). The sequence came from a man aged 60 to 69 with active or convalescent COVID-19. The material sequenced was peripheral blood. The CDR3 reads CASSGTGELSNTGELFF. CDR3 DNA: TGTGCCAGTAGCGGGACGGGGGAACTTTCGAACACCGGGGAGCTGTTTTTT.